This TCR beta chain emerged from a study of long-term antiretroviral therapy in people with HIV. Study details: Specimens dating back about a decade before the 2015 immediate-ART recommendation are the oldest included. Overall study findings and caveats: Diversity went up after ART and still fell short of transplant donor controls.

Germline CDR1 is MNHNS and CDR2 is SASEGT. V lost 8 bases, J lost 2 bases, and 9 bases lay in between. The CDR3 consists of 12 residues. A remark on this clone: Its antigen is not identified.

At the survey level, the v3.0 immunoSEQ assay was run. TCRdb keeps only in-frame clones here, not all; method: immunoSEQ multiplex PCR. The table lists some 25,000 clones, approximately 82% of them singletons, with 2% to 2.5% in the top ten. V is TRBV6-1 and J is TRBJ1-2; D remains ambiguous. This specimen consisted of unsorted PBMCs, obtained 3 years after starting antiretroviral therapy. This receptor was identified in a man aged 45-65 years with HIV. Written as DNA, the CDR3 is TGTGCCAGCTCCCCAGGCAACTATGGCTACACCTTC. It translates to CASSPGNYGYTF.